Listed here are 30 T cell receptor beta chains from one sample, sequenced in a study of blood T cell repertoires in COVID-19 (dated by TCRdb to 2018 to 2020). Library method: the immunoSEQ multiplex PCR assay. As stored in TCRdb, this immuneACCESS dataset retains in-frame rearrangements with V and J assigned. A fraction of the clones does not appear; measured against another copy, unresolved V genes explain less than half of the discrepancy, and the remainder lacks a known reason. This sample has over 150,000 clones in its table, and roughly 80% of those were observed once. Approximately 2% of the sample is in the top ten clones. The sample comprised peripheral blood. The receptors were sampled from an elderly woman with acute or convalescent COVID-19.

The chain couples TRBV6-5 to TRBJ1-1, with TRBD1 as a possible D gene (6 bases). Germline values: CDR1 MNHEY, CDR2 SVGAGI. The V gene lost 11 bases and the J gene lost 1 base, with 8 bases spanning the gap. This CDR3 has 11 amino acids. CDR3 sequence reads: CASDRNTEAFF. CDR3 bases: TGTGCCTCGGACAGGAACACTGAAGCTTTCTTT.

V and J are TRBV5-6 and TRBJ2-1; 7 bases are shared with TRBD2. The CDR3 consists of 15 residues. Germline V gene sequence: CDR1 SGHDT, CDR2 YYEEEE. J gave up 6 bases and V 3 bases, and 9 bases lay outside the gene matches. The CDR3 bases are TGTGCCAGCAGCTCGGGACTATTTACTCTCAATGAGCAGTTCTTC. As protein: CASSSGLFTLNEQFF.

This chain joins TRBV7-9 and TRBJ2-1; D perhaps matches TRBD2 (5 bases). V was pared by 5 bases and J by 5 bases, with 16 bases between. Germline V gene sequence: CDR1 SEHNR, CDR2 FQNEAQ (reference sequence). The CDR3 sequence is 15 residues long. CDR3 sequence (DNA): TGTGCCAGCAGCCAAGCTAGCTTCCTGGACAATGAGCAGTTCTTC. It codes for CASSQASFLDNEQFF. Combining the CDR3 with reference TRBV7-9 and TRBJ2-1 gives the whole variable domain DTGVSQNPRHKITKRGQNVTFRCDPISEHNRLYWYRQTLGQGPEFLTYFQNEAQLEKSRLLSDRFSAERPKGSFSTLEIQRTEQGDSAMYLCASSQASFLDNEQFFGPGTRLTVL.

This sequence joins TRBV28 and TRBJ1-4; unclear D gene. CDR1 and CDR2 from the germline V gene are MDHEN and SYDVKM. V was trimmed by 8 bases and J by 8 bases, leaving 9 bases between them. The CDR3 totals 11 residues. The CDR3 region has the DNA TGTGCCAGCGCCCCGGGGGAAAAACTGTTTTTT. It yields the protein CASAPGEKLFF. Based on the CDR3 plus reference TRBV28 and TRBJ1-4, the full variable domain is DVKVTQSSRYLVKRTGEKVFLECVQDMDHENMFWYRQDPGLGLRLIYFSYDVKMKEKGDIPEGYSVSREKKERFSLILESASTNQTSMYLCASAPGEKLFFGSGTQLSVL.

On this clone: Different DNA sequences within this sample yield the same CDR3. V and J are TRBV3-1 (or the pseudogene TRBV3-2) and TRBJ1-6; possibly TRBD1 for D (6 bases). V gave up 0 bases and J gave up 0 bases, with 12 bases separating them. The CDR3 runs to 18 residues. The V gene's germline CDR1 is LGHDT and CDR2 YNNKEL (reference sequence). The CDR3 protein is CASSQERRGSSYNSPLHF. The CDR3 DNA is TGTGCCAGCAGCCAAGAACGCAGGGGAAGCTCCTATAATTCACCCCTCCACTTT.

The chain has TRBV18 and TRBJ2-7, with TRBD2 identical over 8 bases. The germline V gene encodes CDR1 KGHSH and CDR2 LQKENI. The V segment lost 5 bases and the J segment 2 bases; nucleotides outside the gene matches: 8. This CDR3 spans 15 amino acids. CDR3 sequence (DNA): TGTGCCAGCTCAGAGGGACTAGTTCCCCCCTACGAGCAGTACTTC. This sequence encodes CASSEGLVPPYEQYF.

The rearrangement uses TRBV19 and TRBJ2-3; perhaps TRBD1 as D (5 bases). Germline assignment: CDR1 LNHDA and CDR2 SQIVND (reference sequence). Trimming cost V 5 bases and J 0 bases, with 18 bases left between them. The CDR3 is 17 amino acids. The CDR3 protein is CASSANQGDLSTDTQYF. CDR3 DNA: TGTGCCAGTAGTGCTAACCAGGGCGATCTTAGCACAGATACGCAGTATTTT.

The chain carries TRBV27 and TRBJ2-1; D is uncertain. CDR1 MNHEY and CDR2 SMNVEV come from the germline V gene (reference sequence). V lost 2 bases to trimming and J lost 6 bases, with 5 bases between them. The CDR3 is made up of 12 amino acids. CDR3 bases: TGTGCCAGCAGTTTACCCTCCAATGAGCAGTTCTTC. Translating gives CASSLPSNEQFF.

The table lists this clone with a few counts. The chain is built from TRBV5-1 and TRBJ1-1; TRBD1 matches 8 bases. The germline V gene encodes CDR1 SGHRS and CDR2 YFSETQ. This CDR3 has 14 amino acids. V lost 4 bases to trimming and J lost 2 bases; unmatched junction nucleotides: 4. The CDR3 region is CASSKGQANTEAFF. The CDR3 DNA reads TGCGCCAGCAGCAAGGGACAGGCTAACACTGAAGCTTTCTTT.

The chain combines TRBV20-1 with TRBJ2-5; D is possibly TRBD2 (5 bases). The V gene lost 3 bases and the J gene lost 2 bases, with 13 bases spanning the gap. In germline, CDR1 is DFQATT, CDR2 SNEGSKA (reference sequence). The CDR3 runs 14 residues. The CDR3 DNA sequence: TGCAGTGCTAGTGCGTTGAGGGAACAAGAGACCCAGTACTTC. Its protein is CSASALREQETQYF.

J is TRBJ1-3 and V is TRBV30; 10 positions match TRBD1. The CDR3 covers 14 residues. V gave up 2 bases and J gave up 10 bases; unmatched junction bases: 8. Germline assignment: CDR1 GTSNPN and CDR2 SVGIG (reference sequence). In DNA, the CDR3 is TGTGCCTGGAGTCCCGGGACAGGGGTAAAAACCATATATTTT. Translating gives CAWSPGTGVKTIYF.

The chain employs TRBV19 and TRBJ1-6; 8 bases line up with TRBD1. The ends lost 8 bases at V and 10 bases at J; junction bases unmatched: 7. Germline assignment: CDR1 LNHDA and CDR2 SQIVND (reference sequence). The length of the CDR3 is 13 residues. CDR3 sequence: CASGTGLGSPLHF. The CDR3 DNA reads TGTGCCAGTGGGACAGGATTGGGATCACCCCTCCACTTT.

This chain links TRBV5-6 with TRBJ1-4, with D perhaps matching TRBD1 (5 bases). This CDR3 region has 16 residues. The V gene lost 3 bases and the J gene lost 3 bases, with 15 bases spanning the gap. Germline assignment: CDR1 SGHDT and CDR2 YYEEEE. In nucleotides, the CDR3 is TGTGCCAGCAGCTCCAGCAGGGCTCCCTCTAATGAAAAACTGTTTTTT. It encodes CASSSSRAPSNEKLFF.

The rearrangement joins TRBV5-1 to TRBJ2-7, with a possible D match to TRBD1 (6 bases). This CDR3 comprises 15 residues. Trimming left V 3 bases short and J 0 bases short, with 13 bases between. CDR1 is SGHRS and CDR2 is YFSETQ in the germline V gene. CDR3 loop: CASSYRQASSYEQYF. The CDR3 DNA reads TGCGCCAGCAGCTACCGACAGGCAAGCTCCTACGAGCAGTACTTC.

This chain connects TRBV5-6 to TRBJ1-1, with 8 nucleotides matching TRBD1. V lost 3 bases and J lost 6; bases outside the gene matches: 10. This CDR3 comprises 15 residues. Germline CDR1 and CDR2: SGHDT and YYEEEE. The CDR3 reads CASSSRTGPSSEAFF. The CDR3 DNA follows: TGTGCCAGCAGCTCACGGACAGGGCCAAGTTCTGAAGCTTTCTTT.

The rearrangement uses TRBV19 and TRBJ2-3; the match to TRBD2 covers 14 bases. Germline CDR1 LNHDA, CDR2 SQIVND (reference sequence). The V and J ends lost 3 bases and 0 bases, in that order; junction bases with no gene match: 2. This CDR3 is 17 amino acids long. The CDR3 region has the DNA TGTGCCAGTAGTATGACTAGCGGGAGGGCAAGCACAGATACGCAGTATTTT. The encoded protein is CASSMTSGRASTDTQYF.

The rearrangement joins TRBV9 to TRBJ2-3; no definite D call. Trimming took off 4 bases at V and 0 bases at J, with 3 bases between the two ends. The CDR3 extends over 12 amino acids. The germline V gene encodes CDR1 SGDLS and CDR2 YYNGEE. CDR3 bases: TGTGCCAGCAGCTCGAGCACAGATACGCAGTATTTT. It encodes CASSSSTDTQYF.

The V and J genes are TRBV25-1 and TRBJ1-4, with D maybe TRBD1 (5 bases). CDR1 and CDR2 (germline): MGHDK, SYGVNS. The V and J ends lost 5 bases and 12 bases respectively, with 19 bases between them. The CDR3 loop spans 14 amino acids. The CDR3 here is CASSLGGADTELFF. The CDR3 DNA reads as TGTGCCAGCAGTCTCGGGGGAGCGGACACGGAACTGTTTTTT.

This chain uses TRBV10-3 with TRBJ1-5, with a weak D call TRBD1 (5 bases). Per germline, CDR1 ENHRY and CDR2 SYGVKD. V shed 0 bases and J shed 7 bases, with 13 bases lying between them. The CDR3 has 15 residues. CDR3 in amino acids: CAISESGAKEQPQHF. The CDR3 region has the DNA TGTGCCATCAGTGAGTCTGGGGCAAAGGAACAGCCCCAGCATTTT.

The chain joins TRBV7-9 to TRBJ1-2, with 9 bases matching TRBD1. The CDR3 consists of 15 residues. Germline V gene lookup returns CDR1 SEHNR and CDR2 FQNEAQ (reference sequence). The V gene end was trimmed by 0 bases and the J gene end by 4 bases; junction bases not matched to a gene: 3. The CDR3 loop is CASSLAMGQGYGYTF. The CDR3 DNA sequence: TGTGCCAGCAGCTTAGCTATGGGACAGGGCTATGGCTACACCTTC.

The chain has TRBV10-3 and TRBJ2-5; the match to TRBD2 covers 12 bases. Germline CDR1 ENHRY, CDR2 SYGVKD. J gave up 3 bases and V 9 bases, and 5 bases lay outside the gene matches. This CDR3 has 14 residues. In DNA form, the CDR3 reads TGTGCCATAGCGACTAGCGGGGGAGAAGAGACCCAGTACTTC. This translates into CAIATSGGEETQYF.

Only a few counts were recorded for this clone. This sequence joins TRBV19 and TRBJ1-2; D gene ambiguous. The germline V and J ends were trimmed by 9 bases and 4 bases, with 18 bases remaining between them. The CDR3 spans 14 residues. Germline-derived CDR1 and CDR2 are LNHDA and SQIVND (reference sequence). The CDR3 DNA reads TGTGCCAGCCACGGAGGAAGGCGAGCCTATGGCTACACCTTC. Amino acid sequence: CASHGGRRAYGYTF.

This chain joins TRBV11-2 and TRBJ1-1, with a weak D call TRBD1 (5 bases). The ends were cut back, 4 bases at V and 3 bases at J, with 15 bases in the middle. This CDR3 has 15 residues. Germline V gene sequence: CDR1 SGHAT, CDR2 FQNNGV. CDR3 sequence (DNA): TGTGCCAGCAGCTCAAAGGGAGGGGCGGACACTGAAGCTTTCTTT. This translates into CASSSKGGADTEAFF. Full variable domain (remainder filled in from reference TRBV11-2 and TRBJ1-1): EAGVAQSPRYKIIEKRQSVAFWCNPISGHATLYWYQQILGQGPKLLIQFQNNGVVDDSQLPKDRFSAERLKGVDSTLKIQPAKLEDSAVYLCASSSKGGADTEAFFGQGTRLTVV.

The chain recombines TRBV30 with TRBJ2-3; D is uncertain. Germline V lookup: CDR1 GTSNPN, CDR2 SVGIG (reference sequence). The CDR3 is made up of 13 amino acids. V was cut by 2 bases and J by 1 base, with 7 bases left in between. The CDR3 DNA is TGTGCCTGGAGTATATCGGGCACAGATACGCAGTATTTT. It translates to CAWSISGTDTQYF.

This sequence joins TRBV24-1 and TRBJ2-1, with D possibly matching TRBD1 (6 bases). Germline V gene lookup returns CDR1 KGHDR and CDR2 SFDVKD. V lost 8 bases and J 2 bases, leaving 12 bases between the germline ends. This CDR3 has 14 amino acids. CDR3 in DNA: TGTGCCACCAATGGTGGGGACACCTACAATGAGCAGTTCTTC. It encodes CATNGGDTYNEQFF.

In this sample, this clone turned up once. The chain couples TRBV28 to TRBJ2-3; 10 bases align to TRBD2. V lost 6 bases and J lost 4; bases outside the gene matches: 1. The germline V gene encodes CDR1 MDHEN and CDR2 SYDVKM. CDR3 length: 13 amino acids. The CDR3 sequence is CASRLAGPDTQYF. In nucleotides, the CDR3 is TGTGCCAGCAGACTAGCGGGGCCAGATACGCAGTATTTT.

The CDR3 sequence: CASSRDRNTEAFF. As DNA, the CDR3 is TGTGCCAGCAGCCGGGACAGGAACACTGAAGCTTTCTTT. The J gene is TRBJ1-1, the V gene TRBV6-5; 7 nucleotides match TRBD1. Looked up from germline, CDR1 is MNHEY and CDR2 is SVGAGI. The V segment lost 6 bases and the J segment 1 base; nucleotides outside the gene matches: 2. The CDR3 consists of 13 residues.

The gene calls are TRBV9 and TRBJ1-2; TRBD1 matches at 10 bases. V gave up 0 bases and J gave up 8 bases; unmatched junction bases: 10. The V gene's germline CDR1 is SGDLS and CDR2 YYNGEE. This CDR3 comprises 16 residues. CDR3 residues: CASSVATGTGVGGYTF. The CDR3 DNA is TGTGCCAGCAGCGTAGCTACTGGGACAGGGGTAGGAGGCTACACCTTC.

CDR3 residues: CASSPAGVNTGELFF. CDR3 nucleotide sequence: TGCGCCAGCAGCCCTGCGGGGGTGAACACCGGGGAGCTGTTTTTT. V usage is TRBV5-1 and J usage is TRBJ2-2; 7 bases fit TRBD2. Trimming took 4 bases from V and 1 from J; bases not matched to a gene: 4. CDR1 SGHRS and CDR2 YFSETQ come from the germline V gene. The CDR3 sequence is 15 residues long.

The genes are TRBV7-8 and TRBJ2-3; maybe TRBD1 (6 bases). Germline CDR1 reads SGHVS; CDR2 reads FQNEAQ. The CDR3 is 14 residues long. Trimming pared 5 bases from V and 6 bases from J, leaving 15 bases between. The CDR3 coding sequence is TGTGCCAGCAGCGAAACAGGGCCTTTGGATACGCAGTATTTT. Its translation is CASSETGPLDTQYF.